The 5 T cell receptor beta chains in this list originate from one sample, sequenced in a study of cytomegalovirus exposure and HLA in healthy donors. PCR employed 60 Vbeta and 13 Jbeta primers. Profiling relied on immunoSEQ multiplex PCR, and the TCRdb table lists in-frame clones only, not all of them. The data contain 150,000 to 200,000 clones, just under 80% of them seen just once; the ten biggest clones take up 9% to 10%. Input material: PBMCs. Receptors originate from a man between 18 and 35 years old in good health and CMV-seropositive.

The chain couples TRBV4-1 to TRBJ2-1; 10 bases align to TRBD1. This CDR3 comprises 15 residues. Unmatched junction bases numbered 5, after V lost 0 bases and J lost 9 bases. CDR1 is MGHRA, CDR2 YSYEKL, per germline. CDR3 bases: TGCGCCAGCAGCCAAGAGCGGGACAGGGGTTTTGAGCAGTTCTTC. Translating it yields CASSQERDRGFEQFF.

The chain is built from TRBV19 and TRBJ2-7, with a weak D call TRBD2 (6 bases). CDR3 length: 14 residues. Germline lookup yields CDR1 LNHDA and CDR2 SQIVND (reference sequence). V lost 5 bases to trimming and J lost 0 bases, with 11 bases between them. The CDR3 nucleotides read TGTGCCAGTAGTGTGGGACTTCTCTCCTACGAGCAGTACTTC. Protein sequence: CASSVGLLSYEQYF.

The chain couples TRBV19 to TRBJ1-1; D remains ambiguous. With 2 bases removed from V and 4 bases from J, the gap between germline ends came to 14 bases. Per the germline V gene, CDR1 is LNHDA and CDR2 is SQIVND (reference sequence). The CDR3 has 15 amino acids. The CDR3 loop is CASSIRILGSTEAFF. CDR3 sequence (DNA): TGTGCCAGTAGTATAAGGATTCTCGGGAGCACTGAAGCTTTCTTT.

Worth noting for this clone: The junction differs from germline at one of its ends, possibly a read error. The sample carries other DNA sequences with the same CDR3. V gene TRBV19 combines with J gene TRBJ2-7, with a weak D call TRBD1 (6 bases). This CDR3 contains 14 residues. The germline gives CDR1 LNHDA, CDR2 SQIVND (reference sequence). The CDR3 sequence: CASSRTVSSYEQYF. CDR3 DNA sequence: TGCGCCAGTAGTCGGACAGTTTCCTCCTACGAGCAGTACTTC. Full variable domain (missing parts from reference TRBV19 and TRBJ2-7): DGGITQSPKYLFRKEGQNVTLSCEQNLNHDAMYWYRQDPGQGLRLIYYSQIVNDFQKGDIAEGYSVSREKKESFPLTVTSAQKNPTAFYLCASSRTVSSYEQYFGPGTRLTVT.

The chain recombines TRBV7-4 with TRBJ1-2; D might be TRBD1 (5 bases). This CDR3 spans 14 amino acids. Between the trimmed V and J ends, which lost 2 bases and 7 bases, there was a span of 14 bases. CDR1 and CDR2 from the germline V gene are SGHVT and SQSDAQ. In DNA, the CDR3 is TGTGCCAGCAGCTTAAATCCGGGGGTGGGTGGCTACACCTTC. Amino acids: CASSLNPGVGGYTF.